Listed here are 3 T cell receptor beta chains from one sample, sequenced in a study of cytomegalovirus exposure and HLA in healthy donors. With 60 Vbeta and 13 Jbeta primers, the PCR was carried out. The table came from immunoSEQ multiplex PCR; TCRdb's copy has only in-frame clones and leaves some out. Among 90,000 to 110,000 clones listed, approximately 69% were seen once. Material for sequencing was PBMCs. These receptors were collected from a man aged 25-40 years in good health and CMV-seronegative.

This clone was counted between two and nine times. The genes are TRBV27 and TRBJ2-7, with TRBD1 matching 7 bases. CDR3 size: 14 residues. CDR1 and CDR2 from the germline V gene are MNHEY and SMNVEV (reference sequence). With V trimmed by 0 bases and J by 3 bases, 2 bases remained unmatched. The CDR3 region is CASSLSRTGYEQYF. As DNA, the CDR3 is TGTGCCAGCAGTTTATCCAGGACAGGCTACGAGCAGTACTTC.

This clone has just a few counts. The chain uses TRBV19 and TRBJ1-2; 7 bases agree with TRBD1. In germline, CDR1 is LNHDA, CDR2 SQIVND (reference sequence). This CDR3 contains 16 residues. Trimming removed 4 bases from V and 0 bases from J; junction bases left unmatched: 8. CDR3 nucleotides: TGTGCCAGTAGTAGGGGACAGCTCCCAGCTAACTATGGCTACACCTTC. Translating gives CASSRGQLPANYGYTF. Full variable domain (outside the CDR3, taken from reference TRBV19 and TRBJ1-2): DGGITQSPKYLFRKEGQNVTLSCEQNLNHDAMYWYRQDPGQGLRLIYYSQIVNDFQKGDIAEGYSVSREKKESFPLTVTSAQKNPTAFYLCASSRGQLPANYGYTFGSGTRLTVV.

The sample holds a few counts of this clone. The chain uses TRBV7-2 and TRBJ2-7, with 8 nucleotides matching TRBD2. This CDR3 region has 17 residues. Germline CDR1 and CDR2: SGHTA and FQGNSA. Losses at the gene ends were 6 bases for V and 3 bases for J; bases not matched to a gene: 16. Here the CDR3 reads CASSYGLAGAVIYEQYF. The CDR3 nucleotides are TGTGCCAGCAGTTACGGACTAGCTGGAGCTGTGATCTACGAGCAGTACTTC.